Detailed here is one T cell receptor beta chain. This clone was detected only once. The antigen it recognizes is unknown. Base qualities are not recorded, but no much larger clone differs from it by a single base. V trim: 0 bases; J trim: 6 bases; unmatched bases: 9. The cysteine opens and the phenylalanine closes a CDR3 of 17 amino acids. Kept here is only the CDR3 DNA, which spans 51 bases and is read in frame from base 1. Taken from the germline V gene (reference sequence), the CDR1 and CDR2 loops are SGHKS and YYEKEE. The cohort consisted of fewer than 700 healthy bone marrow donors. At the time of sampling, all cohort members were nominally healthy, though unrecorded immune exposures were likely present. The donor was CMV seronegative and belonged to the group of 352 seronegative cohort members. A peripheral blood sample was provided by each donor, and peripheral blood mononuclear cells were used for TCR beta sequencing. Genomic DNA extraction from the blood cell samples was performed with the Qiagen DNeasy Blood Extraction Kit.

The data were obtained in a study of cytomegalovirus exposure and HLA in healthy donors (dated 2017 in TCRdb). Notes on the research overall: An earlier analysis of several hundred of the donors reported 276 Gb of sequence data and 117 million unique TCR beta sequences obtained from around 170 million T cells. Among under 450 genotyped donors of the cohort, an average of about 240,000 unique TCR beta nucleotide sequences were sequenced per donor, about a sixth of them non-productive. Besides the first cohort of under 700 subjects, a separate validation cohort made up of roughly 120 different subjects was used. A later analysis re-analyzed previously published TCR beta repertoires from 650 to 800 donors and added high-resolution HLA genotyping to study TCR occurrence patterns. About 280 gigabases of sequencing data and 78 million or so unique TCR sequences were included in an early release covering under 650 HLA-typed donors. In an earlier analysis of 500 to 650 of the donors, high-throughput TCR beta sequencing was used to judge whether each TCR beta V gene segment behaved as functional or pseudogenic. Alongside the repertoire data, information on donor age, sex, ethnicity and CMV serostatus was compiled. HLA typing included class I and class II loci at four-digit resolution. The number of donors typed differed by locus, with 629-630 for A, B, C, DRB1 and DQB1, 522 for DQA1, under 610 for DPA1, and 472 for DPB1. A handful of DR-DQ haplotypes were handled as single units for association and clustering because linkage in the cohort was strong. The study was designed to test whether signatures of past pathogen exposure could be identified by cataloging public T cell receptors. Among the roughly 380 genotyped donors, approximately 76% belonged to the genetic ancestry cluster associated with self-reported Caucasian donors. Every repertoire in the discovery cohort had been generated on one and the same sequencing platform. Rather than drawing on any new phenotypic data, the later analysis identified candidate immune exposures from TCR beta sequences and the way those sequences occurred across donors. To predict cytomegalovirus infection status, the study brought together high-throughput TCR immunosequencing, statistical association of individual TCRs with disease status, and machine learning. The study used immunosequencing to profile the T cell repertoires of under 700 subjects and linked those repertoires to cytomegalovirus serostatus. In a later genetic analysis, genome-wide SNP genotypes for about three fifths of the roughly 670 donors were used, and that subset was treated as a discovery cohort.

The research as a whole found: According to a later analysis, TCR association rates differed among HLA loci, with DRB1 alleles showing the most associated TCRs and HLA-C alleles showing the fewest. A further reported finding was that TCR beta sequences accurately predicted the HLA-A and HLA-B alleles for most subjects in the first cohort. Compared with equally common non-associated chains, HLA-associated TCR beta chains in a later analysis were more clonally expanded and had lower generation probabilities. A cluster of highly shared sequence variants was judged likely to be a technical artifact of the sequencing pipeline. In a later genetic analysis, a missense DCLRE1C variant was associated with V-gene and J-gene trimming of TCR beta chains, and the association was replicated in an independent cohort. Some IMGT-functional V segments, including TRBV6-2 and TRBV6-3, could not be distinguished by the 87-base-pair reads and were therefore excluded. In vitro tests confirmed that a few of the cytomegalovirus-associated TCR beta chains recognize cytomegalovirus antigens. Strong co-occurrence of HLA alleles, especially DR and DQ, made assigning TCR associations to individual alleles difficult. A total of 150 to 200 TCR beta chains were listed by the study as associated with cytomegalovirus. Compared with the roughly 600-donor mean, donors in an Asian-associated ancestry cluster had fewer N-insertions in productive TCRs, according to a later genetic analysis. The classifier was reported to diagnose cytomegalovirus status with high specificity and sensitivity in both the original cohort and the validation cohort. According to a later analysis, parvovirus B19, influenza, CMV and Epstein-Barr virus appeared linked to several top co-occurrence clusters. Immune exposure information for the cohort was limited to CMV serostatus. Because counts were too low, fewer than 20 rarely observed V segments, including chromosome 9 orphons, were excluded from the earlier analysis of several hundred of the donors. HLA typing was unavailable for some donors at each locus, so association tests used only the typed subset. Most CMV-associated TCR beta chains appeared to be HLA-restricted in a later analysis, and the HLA associations seemed to be driven largely by CMV exposure. Presence/absence analyses assumed roughly uniform sequencing depth across donors, an assumption that may not hold. Linkage disequilibrium might explain the correlated functional status among segregating V segments, but an unknown experimental factor could not be excluded. The authors suggested that the approach could potentially be generalized to other disease states and immunological phenotypes. In an earlier analysis of around 600 of the donors, most TCR beta V segments appeared in productive rearrangements about 87% or about 30% of the time, broadly matching IMGT annotations. A later analysis associated roughly 17,000 TCR beta sequences with specific HLA alleles at a false discovery rate of 0.05. Most TCR sequences were seen in very few donors, while some public TCRs were found in many individuals. Only TCR beta chains were sequenced in this cohort, and the absence of alpha or paired-chain data limited detectable features.

Library preparation used the immunoSEQ multiplex PCR assay. For the multiplex PCR, a mixture combining 60 forward primers for TCR Vbeta segments and 13 reverse primers for TCR Jbeta segments was used. Amplification of the CDR3 region of rearranged TCR beta genes was performed with a multiplex PCR assay on genomic DNA. Amplified TCR beta libraries were sequenced as 87-base-pair reads on the Illumina HiSeq System. The published analysis was carried out like this. In a later analysis, some 80 million unique TCR beta chains were counted across the 500 to 850 repertoires, and approximately 11 million of these chains were shared by at least two donors. Raw reads were error-corrected and collapsed into unique sequences with a nearest-neighbor algorithm that merged closely related sequences to remove PCR and sequencing errors. Alignment of CDR3 sequences to IMGT reference sequences was used to assign V, D and J gene segments. Each retained sequence needed at least a six-nucleotide match to both a V gene segment and a J gene segment. A rearrangement counted as productive if the CDR3 had no stop codons and remained in frame with V and J, and every other rearrangement counted as non-productive. CDR3 was defined according to IMGT convention as the region running from the second conserved V-encoded cysteine to the conserved J-encoded phenylalanine. The earlier analysis of about 560 of the donors excluded any sequence lacking an unambiguous match to a single V gene segment. In an earlier analysis of 500 to 750 of the donors, V segments were called functional above 56.7% productive rearrangements and were called segregating when the between-donor standard deviation exceeded 5%. A statistical classification framework was developed to diagnose cytomegalovirus status using the catalog of TCR beta chain sequences. In a later analysis, TCR nucleotide sequences were compared against IMGT/GENE-DB human TR gene sequences so that V and J genes could be assigned. The TCRdist pipeline was used in a later analysis to assign CDR3 sequences and most-parsimonious VDJ recombination scenarios. In a later analysis, each TCR beta chain was defined by its CDR3 amino acid sequence together with its V-gene family, and reads lacking a unique V-gene family were excluded. To address suspected cross-contamination and a sequencing artifact, a later analysis removed 592 highly shared, low-generation-probability nucleotide sequences. In a later analysis, a clonal expansion index for each public chain was calculated from normalized within-repertoire ranks of inferred template counts. In a later analysis, generation probabilities were computed using a VDJ recombination model fitted to out-of-frame rearrangements, and the results were checked against IGoR. Hypergeometric tests were used in a later analysis to score TCR-TCR, TCR-HLA and TCR-CMV co-occurrence, with a repertoire-size bias correction applied to the TCR pairs. A later analysis estimated false discovery rates by permuting HLA or CMV assignments 20 times. A later analysis grouped co-occurring TCRs with DBSCAN, adding TCRdist sequence similarity when clustering within HLA-allele-positive subsets. Co-occurrence clustering excluded repertoires with fewer than 30,000 or more than 120,000 public chains, plus five with anomalous nucleotide sharing. TCRdb took over this immuneACCESS table, retaining in-frame rearrangements with V and J assigned. Such tables are incomplete; in checked studies, under half of the missing clones stem from an unresolved V gene, and the remainder is unexplained. That table furnishes V, J and clone size, whereas the DNA furnished D and trimming. The sample contains 200,000 or so clones, approximately 83% of them found a single time. Of the sample, about 0.1% is held by the ten largest clones.

The V and J segments used are TRBV5-5 and TRBJ1-6; 7 central nucleotides agree with TRBD1. Source material: PBMCs. The TCR sequence derives from a boy younger than 10 in good health and CMV-seronegative. CDR3 protein: CASSLGQGIPSNSPLHF. The nucleotide sequence reads as follows: TGTGCCAGCAGCTTGGGACAGGGCATCCCTTCTAATTCACCCCTCCACTTT.